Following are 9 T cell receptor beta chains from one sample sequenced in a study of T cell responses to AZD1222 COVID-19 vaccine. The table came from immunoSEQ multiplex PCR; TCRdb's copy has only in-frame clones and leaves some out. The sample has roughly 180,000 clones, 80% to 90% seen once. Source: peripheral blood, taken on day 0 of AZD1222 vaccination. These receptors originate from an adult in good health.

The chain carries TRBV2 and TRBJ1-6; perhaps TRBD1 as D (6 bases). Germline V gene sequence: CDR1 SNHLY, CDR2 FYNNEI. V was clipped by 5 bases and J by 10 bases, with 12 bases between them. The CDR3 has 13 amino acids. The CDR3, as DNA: TGTGCCAGCAGTATTACGGGGGCCTCACCCCTCCACTTT. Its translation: CASSITGASPLHF.

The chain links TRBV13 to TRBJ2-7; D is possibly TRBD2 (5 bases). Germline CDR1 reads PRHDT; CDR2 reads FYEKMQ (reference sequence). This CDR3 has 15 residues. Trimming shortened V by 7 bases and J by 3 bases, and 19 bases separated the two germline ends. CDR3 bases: TGTGCCAGCACCCTTGGGCAGGAGCGGAACTACGAGCAGTACGTC. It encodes CASTLGQERNYEQYV.

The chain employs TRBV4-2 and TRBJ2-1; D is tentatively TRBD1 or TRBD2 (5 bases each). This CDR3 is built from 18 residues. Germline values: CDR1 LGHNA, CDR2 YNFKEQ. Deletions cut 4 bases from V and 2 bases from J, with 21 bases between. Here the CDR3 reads CASSREMRGSGAYNEQFF. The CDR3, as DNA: TGTGCCAGCAGCCGAGAAATGAGGGGATCAGGCGCCTACAATGAGCAGTTCTTC.

The CDR3 coding sequence is TGTGCCAGCAGTCGGGACAGGTCAACTAGCAATCAGCCCCAGCATTTT. This encodes CASSRDRSTSNQPQHF. The rearrangement joins TRBV27 to TRBJ1-5; 8 nucleotides align to TRBD1. CDR1 MNHEY and CDR2 SMNVEV come from the germline V gene (reference sequence). With 5 bases clipped from V and 0 bases from J, the junction kept 6 bases outside the gene matches. The CDR3 sequence is 16 residues long.

This CDR3 reads CASSESYTGELFF. CDR3 sequence (DNA): TGTGCCAGCAGTGAATCGTACACCGGGGAGCTGTTTTTT. The rearrangement joins TRBV6-1 to TRBJ2-2, with D uncertain. The CDR3 totals 13 residues. V was shortened by 2 bases and J by 3 bases, with 4 bases between the two germline ends. CDR1 and CDR2 from the germline V gene are MNHNS and SASEGT.

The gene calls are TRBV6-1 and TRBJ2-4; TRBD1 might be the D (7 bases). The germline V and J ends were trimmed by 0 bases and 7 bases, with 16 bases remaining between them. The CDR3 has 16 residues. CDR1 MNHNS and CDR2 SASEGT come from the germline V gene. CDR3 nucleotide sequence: TGTGCCAGCAGTGAAGCAGTCTGGGCAGGGGGGAACATTCAGTACTTC. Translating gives CASSEAVWAGGNIQYF.

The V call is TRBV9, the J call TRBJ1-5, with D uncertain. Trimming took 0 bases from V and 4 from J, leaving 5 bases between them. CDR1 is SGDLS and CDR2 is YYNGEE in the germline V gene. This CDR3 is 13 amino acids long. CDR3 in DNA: TGTGCCAGCAGCGTAGATGAAAATCAGCCCCAGCATTTT. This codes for CASSVDENQPQHF.

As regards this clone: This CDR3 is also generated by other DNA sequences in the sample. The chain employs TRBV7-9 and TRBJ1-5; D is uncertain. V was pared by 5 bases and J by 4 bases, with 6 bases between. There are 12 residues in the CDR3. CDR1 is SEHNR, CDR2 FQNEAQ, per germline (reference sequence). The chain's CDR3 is CASSPGNQPQHF. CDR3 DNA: TGTGCCAGCAGCCCGGGAAATCAGCCCCAGCATTTT.

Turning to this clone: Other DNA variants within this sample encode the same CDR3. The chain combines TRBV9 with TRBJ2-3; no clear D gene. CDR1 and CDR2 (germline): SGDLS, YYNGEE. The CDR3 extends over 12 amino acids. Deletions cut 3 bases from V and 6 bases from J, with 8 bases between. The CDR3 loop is CASSGGTDTQYF. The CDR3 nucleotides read TGTGCCAGCAGCGGCGGTACCGATACGCAGTATTTT.